Listed here is a single T cell receptor beta chain. Authors' processing steps: Reference gene primer amplification in the assay estimated nucleated cell counts. Assay: immunoSEQ multiplex PCR; the TCRdb copy retains only in-frame clones and omits some. From that table come the V and J calls and clone size; the DNA was used to work out D and trimming. The data contain about 130,000 clones, approximately 87% of them singletons. There are 15 residues in the CDR3. Germline trimming cut 4 bases from V and 4 bases from J; bases unmatched to any gene: 6. Germline lookup yields CDR1 SGDLS and CDR2 YYNGEE. This entry comes from a study of blood T cell repertoires in COVID-19.

The chain has TRBV9 and TRBJ2-1; the match to TRBD1 covers 9 bases. The TCR was taken from a woman aged 60-75 years with acute or convalescent COVID-19. The sample comprised peripheral blood. The CDR3 region is CASSSPGTGYNEQFF. CDR3 coding DNA: TGTGCCAGCAGCTCTCCCGGGACAGGGTACAATGAGCAGTTCTTC.